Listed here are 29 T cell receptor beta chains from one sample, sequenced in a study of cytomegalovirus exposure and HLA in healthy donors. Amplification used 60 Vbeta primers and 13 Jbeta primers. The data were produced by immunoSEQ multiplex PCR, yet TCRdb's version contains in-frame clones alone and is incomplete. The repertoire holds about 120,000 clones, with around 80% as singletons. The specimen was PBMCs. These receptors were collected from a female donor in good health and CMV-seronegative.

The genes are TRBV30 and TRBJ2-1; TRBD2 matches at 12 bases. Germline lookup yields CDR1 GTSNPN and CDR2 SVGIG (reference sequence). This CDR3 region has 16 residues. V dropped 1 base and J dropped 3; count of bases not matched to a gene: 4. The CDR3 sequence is CAWSGTSGVDYNEQFF. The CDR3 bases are TGTGCCTGGAGTGGGACTAGCGGGGTGGACTACAATGAGCAGTTCTTC.

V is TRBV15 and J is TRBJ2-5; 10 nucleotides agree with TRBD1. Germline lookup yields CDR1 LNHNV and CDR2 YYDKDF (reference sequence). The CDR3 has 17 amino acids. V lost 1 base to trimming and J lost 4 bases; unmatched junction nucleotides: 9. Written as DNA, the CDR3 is TGTGCCACCAGCAGAGGGGACAGGGGCGAAAGGTTAGAGACCCAGTACTTC. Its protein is CATSRGDRGERLETQYF.

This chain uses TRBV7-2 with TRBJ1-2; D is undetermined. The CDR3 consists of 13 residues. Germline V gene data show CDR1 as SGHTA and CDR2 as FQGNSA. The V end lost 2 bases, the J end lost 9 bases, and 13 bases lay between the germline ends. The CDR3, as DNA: TGTGCCAGCAGCTTAACCCGTGAGTCAAGCTACACCTTC. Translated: CASSLTRESSYTF.

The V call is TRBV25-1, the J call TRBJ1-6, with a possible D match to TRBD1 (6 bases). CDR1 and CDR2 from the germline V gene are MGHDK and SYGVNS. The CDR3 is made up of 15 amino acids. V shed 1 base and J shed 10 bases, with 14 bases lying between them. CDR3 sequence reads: CASSEWEGGFSPLHF. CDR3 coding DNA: TGTGCCAGCAGTGAATGGGAAGGGGGTTTCTCACCCCTCCACTTT.

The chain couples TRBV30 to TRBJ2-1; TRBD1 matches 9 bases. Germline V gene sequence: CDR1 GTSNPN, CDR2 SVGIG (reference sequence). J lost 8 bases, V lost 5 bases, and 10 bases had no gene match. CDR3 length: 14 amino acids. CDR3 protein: CAWVTGGPGHEQFF. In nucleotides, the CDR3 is TGTGCCTGGGTGACAGGGGGTCCCGGCCATGAGCAGTTCTTC.

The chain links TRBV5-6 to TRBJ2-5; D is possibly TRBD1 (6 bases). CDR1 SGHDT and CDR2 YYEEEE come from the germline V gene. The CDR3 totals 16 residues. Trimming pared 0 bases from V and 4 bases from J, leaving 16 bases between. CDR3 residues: CASSLGSGQIGETQYF. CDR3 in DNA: TGTGCCAGCAGCTTGGGTTCCGGACAGATAGGAGAGACCCAGTACTTC.

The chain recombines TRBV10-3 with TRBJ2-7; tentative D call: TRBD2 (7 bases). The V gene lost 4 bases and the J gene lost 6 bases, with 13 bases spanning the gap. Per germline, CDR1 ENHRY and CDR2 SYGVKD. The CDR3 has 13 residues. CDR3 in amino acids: CAISAGGGGEQYF. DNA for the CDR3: TGTGCCATCAGTGCGGGGGGCGGGGGCGAGCAGTACTTC.

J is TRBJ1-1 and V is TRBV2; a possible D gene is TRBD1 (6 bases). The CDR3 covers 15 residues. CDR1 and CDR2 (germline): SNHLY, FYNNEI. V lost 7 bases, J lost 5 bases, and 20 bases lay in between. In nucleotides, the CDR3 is TGTGCCAGCATCCAGGGGAGGGCACTGCGGACTGAAGCTTTCTTT. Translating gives CASIQGRALRTEAFF.

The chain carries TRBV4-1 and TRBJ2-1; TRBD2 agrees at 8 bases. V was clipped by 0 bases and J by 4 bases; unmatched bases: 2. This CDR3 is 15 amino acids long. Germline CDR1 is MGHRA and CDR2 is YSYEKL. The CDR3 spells CASSQDSGAYNEQFF. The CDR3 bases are TGCGCCAGCAGCCAAGATAGCGGGGCATACAATGAGCAGTTCTTC.

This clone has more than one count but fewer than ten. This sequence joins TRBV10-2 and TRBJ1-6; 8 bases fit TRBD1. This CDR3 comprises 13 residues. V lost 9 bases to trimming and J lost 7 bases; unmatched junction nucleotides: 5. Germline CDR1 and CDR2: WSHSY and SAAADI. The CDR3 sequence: CARGQGRNSPLHF. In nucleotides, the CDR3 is TGCGCCAGAGGACAGGGAAGGAATTCACCCCTCCACTTT.

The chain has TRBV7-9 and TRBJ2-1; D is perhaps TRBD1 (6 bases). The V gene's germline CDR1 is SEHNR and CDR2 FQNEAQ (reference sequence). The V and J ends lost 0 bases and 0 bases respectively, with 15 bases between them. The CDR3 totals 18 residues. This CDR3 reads CASSLADGTISSYNEQFF. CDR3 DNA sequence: TGTGCCAGCAGCTTAGCGGATGGGACAATTAGCTCCTACAATGAGCAGTTCTTC.

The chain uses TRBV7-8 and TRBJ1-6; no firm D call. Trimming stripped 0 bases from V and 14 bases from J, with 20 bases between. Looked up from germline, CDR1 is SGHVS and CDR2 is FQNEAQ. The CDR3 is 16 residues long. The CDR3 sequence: CASSLAVRTAPITLHF. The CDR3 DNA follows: TGTGCCAGCAGCTTAGCGGTTCGAACCGCCCCTATAACCCTCCACTTT.

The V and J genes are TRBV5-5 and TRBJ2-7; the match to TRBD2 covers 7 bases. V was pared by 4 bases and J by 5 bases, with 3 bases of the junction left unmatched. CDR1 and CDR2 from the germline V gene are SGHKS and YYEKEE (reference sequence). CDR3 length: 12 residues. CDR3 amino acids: CASSPGRDEQYF. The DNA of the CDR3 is TGTGCCAGCAGCCCGGGGAGGGACGAGCAGTACTTC. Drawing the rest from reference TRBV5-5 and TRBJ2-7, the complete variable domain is DAGVTQSPTHLIKTRGQQVTLRCSPISGHKSVSWYQQVLGQGPQFIFQYYEKEERGRGNFPDRFSARQFPNYSSELNVNALLLGDSALYLCASSPGRDEQYFGPGTRLTVT.

This CDR3 is CASSYRGAETQYF. The CDR3 bases are TGTGCCAGCAGTTATCGGGGAGCGGAGACCCAGTACTTC. V usage is TRBV6-6 and J usage is TRBJ2-5; D is perhaps TRBD2 (5 bases). The CDR3 spans 13 residues. Germline-derived CDR1 and CDR2 are MNHNY and SVGAGI (reference sequence). V lost 3 bases and J 5 bases, leaving 10 bases between the germline ends.

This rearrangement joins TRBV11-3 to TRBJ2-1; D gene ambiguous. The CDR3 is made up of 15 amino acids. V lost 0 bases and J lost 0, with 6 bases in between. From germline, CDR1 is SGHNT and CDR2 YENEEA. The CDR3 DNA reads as TGTGCCAGCAGCTTAGATCAGGTCTCCTACAATGAGCAGTTCTTC. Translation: CASSLDQVSYNEQFF.

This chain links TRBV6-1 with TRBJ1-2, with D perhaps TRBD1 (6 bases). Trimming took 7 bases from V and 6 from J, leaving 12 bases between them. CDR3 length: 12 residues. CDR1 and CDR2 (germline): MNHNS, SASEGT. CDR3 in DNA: TGTGCCAGCACCTGGACAGTCCATGGCTACACCTTC. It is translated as CASTWTVHGYTF.

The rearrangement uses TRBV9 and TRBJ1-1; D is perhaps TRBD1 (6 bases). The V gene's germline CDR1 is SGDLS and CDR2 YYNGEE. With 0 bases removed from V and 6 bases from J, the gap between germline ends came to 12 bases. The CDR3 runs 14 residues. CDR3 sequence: CASSVGKGGAEAFF. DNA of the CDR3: TGTGCCAGCAGCGTAGGGAAAGGGGGGGCTGAAGCTTTCTTT.

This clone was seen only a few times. The CDR3 nucleotides are TGCGCCAGCAGCCAAAGCCAGGCAAATTCTGGAAACACCATATATTTT. Translation: CASSQSQANSGNTIYF. This chain connects TRBV4-3 to TRBJ1-3; D uncertain. V shed 2 bases and J shed 1 base, with 12 bases lying between them. The germline CDR1 and CDR2 sequences are LGHNA and YSLEER. CDR3 size: 16 residues.

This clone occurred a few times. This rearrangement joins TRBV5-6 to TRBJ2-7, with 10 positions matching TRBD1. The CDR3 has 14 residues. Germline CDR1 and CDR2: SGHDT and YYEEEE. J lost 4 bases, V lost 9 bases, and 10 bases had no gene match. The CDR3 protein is CATNRQGAVYEQYF. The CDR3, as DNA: TGTGCCACCAATAGACAGGGGGCTGTTTACGAGCAGTACTTC.

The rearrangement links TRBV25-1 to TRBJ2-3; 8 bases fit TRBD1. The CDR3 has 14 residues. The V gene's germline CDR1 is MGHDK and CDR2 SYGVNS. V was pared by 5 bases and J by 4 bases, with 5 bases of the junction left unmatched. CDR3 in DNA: TGTGCCAGCAGTAGACAGGGGAGCGCAGATACGCAGTATTTT. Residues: CASSRQGSADTQYF. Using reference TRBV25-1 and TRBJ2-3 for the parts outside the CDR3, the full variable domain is EADIYQTPRYLVIGTGKKITLECSQTMGHDKMYWYQQDPGMELHLIHYSYGVNSTEKGDLSSESTVSRIRTEHFPLTLESARPSHTSQYLCASSRQGSADTQYFGPGTRLTVL.

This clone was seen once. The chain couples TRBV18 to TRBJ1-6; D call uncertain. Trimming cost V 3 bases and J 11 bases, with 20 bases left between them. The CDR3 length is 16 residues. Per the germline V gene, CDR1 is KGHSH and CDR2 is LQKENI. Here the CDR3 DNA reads TGTGCCAGCTCACCGGGTTGGACTGAGCCAAGAGCACCCCTCCACTTT. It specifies CASSPGWTEPRAPLHF.

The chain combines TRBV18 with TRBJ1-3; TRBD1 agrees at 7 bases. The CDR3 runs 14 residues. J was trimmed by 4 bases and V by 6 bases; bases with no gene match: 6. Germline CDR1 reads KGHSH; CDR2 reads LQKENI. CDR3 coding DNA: TGTGCCAGCTCGAACAGGGGATCAGGAAACACCATATATTTT. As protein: CASSNRGSGNTIYF.

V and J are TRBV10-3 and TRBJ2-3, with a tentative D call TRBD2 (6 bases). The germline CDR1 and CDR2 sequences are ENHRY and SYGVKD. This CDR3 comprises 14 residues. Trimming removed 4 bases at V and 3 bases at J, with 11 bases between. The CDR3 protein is CAISAQGGTDTQYF. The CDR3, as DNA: TGTGCCATCAGTGCCCAGGGAGGAACAGATACGCAGTATTTT.

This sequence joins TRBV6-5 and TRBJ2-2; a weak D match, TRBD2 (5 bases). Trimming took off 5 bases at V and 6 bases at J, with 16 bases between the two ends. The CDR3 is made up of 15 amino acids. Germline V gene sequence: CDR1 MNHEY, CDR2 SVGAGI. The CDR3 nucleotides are TGTGCCAGCAGTCTCATTCCTGCGGGTCCCGGGGAGCTGTTTTTT. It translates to CASSLIPAGPGELFF.

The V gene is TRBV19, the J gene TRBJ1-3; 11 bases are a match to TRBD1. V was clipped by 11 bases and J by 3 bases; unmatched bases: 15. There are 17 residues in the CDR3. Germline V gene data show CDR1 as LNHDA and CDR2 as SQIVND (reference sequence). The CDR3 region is CASGQGADKALGNTIYF. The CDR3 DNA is TGTGCCTCTGGACAGGGGGCGGATAAAGCACTTGGAAACACCATATATTTT.

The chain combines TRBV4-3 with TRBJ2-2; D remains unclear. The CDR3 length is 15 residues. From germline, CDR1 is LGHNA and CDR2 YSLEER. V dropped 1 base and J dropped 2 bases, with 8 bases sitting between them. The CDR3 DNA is TGCGCCAGCAGCCAAGGACTTACTAACACCGGGGAGCTGTTTTTT. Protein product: CASSQGLTNTGELFF.

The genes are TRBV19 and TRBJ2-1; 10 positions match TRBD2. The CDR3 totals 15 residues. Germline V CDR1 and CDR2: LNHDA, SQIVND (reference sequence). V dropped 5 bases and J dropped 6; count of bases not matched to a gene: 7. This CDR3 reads CASSPAGGHVNEQFF. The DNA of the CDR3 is TGTGCCAGTAGTCCAGCGGGGGGGCATGTCAATGAGCAGTTCTTC.

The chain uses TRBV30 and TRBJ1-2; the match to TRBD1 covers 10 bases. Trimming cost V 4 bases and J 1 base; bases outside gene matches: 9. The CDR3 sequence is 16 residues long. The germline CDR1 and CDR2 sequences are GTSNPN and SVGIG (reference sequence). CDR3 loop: CAWIPGQGTINYGYTF. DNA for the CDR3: TGTGCCTGGATTCCGGGACAGGGGACGATTAACTATGGCTACACCTTC.

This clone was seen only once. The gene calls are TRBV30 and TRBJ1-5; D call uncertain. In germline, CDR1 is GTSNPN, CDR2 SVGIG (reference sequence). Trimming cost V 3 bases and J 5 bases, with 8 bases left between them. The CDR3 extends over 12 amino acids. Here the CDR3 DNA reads TGTGCCTGGAGCCCCGGGGATCAGCCCCAGCATTTT. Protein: CAWSPGDQPQHF. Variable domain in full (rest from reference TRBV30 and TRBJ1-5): SQTIHQWPATLVQPVGSPLSLECTVEGTSNPNLYWYRQAAGRGLQLLFYSVGIGQISSEVPQNLSASRPQDRQFILSSKKLLLSDSGFYLCAWSPGDQPQHFGDGTRLSIL.